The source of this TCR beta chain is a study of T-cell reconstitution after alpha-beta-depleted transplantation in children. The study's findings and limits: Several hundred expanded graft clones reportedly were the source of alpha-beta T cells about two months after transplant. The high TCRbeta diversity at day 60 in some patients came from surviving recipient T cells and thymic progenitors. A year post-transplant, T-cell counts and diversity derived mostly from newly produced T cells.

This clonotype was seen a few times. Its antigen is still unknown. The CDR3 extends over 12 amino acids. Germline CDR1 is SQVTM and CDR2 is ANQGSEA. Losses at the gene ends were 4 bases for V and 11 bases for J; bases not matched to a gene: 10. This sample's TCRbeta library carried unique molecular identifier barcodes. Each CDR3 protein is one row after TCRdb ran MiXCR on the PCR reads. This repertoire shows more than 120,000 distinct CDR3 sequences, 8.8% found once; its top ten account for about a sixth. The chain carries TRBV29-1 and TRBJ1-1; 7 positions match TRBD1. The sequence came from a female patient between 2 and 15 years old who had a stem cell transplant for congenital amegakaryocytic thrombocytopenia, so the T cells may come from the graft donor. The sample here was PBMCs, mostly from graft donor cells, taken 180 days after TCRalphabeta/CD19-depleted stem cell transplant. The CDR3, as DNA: TGCAGCGTTGTACTATCAGGGGGGAAGGCTTTCTTT. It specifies CSVVLSGGKAFF. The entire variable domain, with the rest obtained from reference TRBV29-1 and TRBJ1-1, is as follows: SAVISQKPSRDICQRGTSLTIQCQVDSQVTMMFWYRQQPGQSLTLIATANQGSEATYESGFVIDKFPISRPNLTFSTLTVSNMSPEDSSIYLCSVVLSGGKAFFGQGTRLTVV.